The 15 T cell receptor beta chains below all came from one sample that was sequenced in a study of radiotherapy plus CTLA-4 blockade in lung cancer. Only in-frame clones appear in the TCRdb table, and some are missing; sequencing was by immunoSEQ multiplex PCR. Of around 70,000 clones detected, roughly 84% appear once; the ten largest clones hold 35% to 50%. The material sequenced was peripheral blood, taken from a patient treated with radiotherapy plus ipilimumab. All receptors derive from a human donor with non-small cell lung cancer that progressed on radiotherapy plus ipilimumab.

This chain joins TRBV30 and TRBJ1-2; possible D gene TRBD1, 5 bases. In germline, CDR1 is GTSNPN, CDR2 SVGIG (reference sequence). With 4 bases removed from V and 8 bases from J, the gap between germline ends came to 20 bases. The CDR3 has 14 amino acids. CDR3 DNA: TGTGCCTGGAACCCCAAGGAGGGGAATTGGGGCTACACCTTC. Protein: CAWNPKEGNWGYTF.

J is TRBJ2-2 and V is TRBV5-4, with a possible D match to TRBD2 (6 bases). The CDR3 totals 16 residues. With 4 bases removed from V and 7 bases from J, the gap between germline ends came to 20 bases. Looked up from germline, CDR1 is SGHNT and CDR2 is YYREEE (reference sequence). CDR3 nucleotide sequence: TGTGCCAGCAGCCTTGAAGCCGGGAGTTGGGGCGGGGAGCTGTTTTTT. Its translation is CASSLEAGSWGGELFF.

Notes on this clone: The germline gene is not matched at one end of the junction; a read error may be the cause. The J gene is TRBJ2-1, the V gene TRBV7-7, with D uncertain. CDR3 length equals 17 residues. Germline V gene sequence: CDR1 SSHAT, CDR2 FNYEAQ (reference sequence). In DNA form, the CDR3 reads TGTGCTAGCAGCCTCGAGTCCTATCAGAGCTCCTACAATGAGCAGTTCTTC. Its protein is CASSLESYQSSYNEQFF.

V usage is TRBV5-1 and J usage is TRBJ2-1; the D gene is possibly TRBD1 (5 bases). V lost 4 bases and J 1 base, leaving 12 bases between the germline ends. This CDR3 has 15 residues. The germline V gene encodes CDR1 SGHRS and CDR2 YFSETQ. The CDR3, as DNA: TGCGCCAGCAGCCCGACAGATCAATCCTACAATGAGCAGTTCTTC. Translation: CASSPTDQSYNEQFF.

This clone appeared a single time. The gene calls are TRBV4-2 and TRBJ1-2, with D unresolved. CDR3 size: 14 residues. Germline V gene sequence: CDR1 LGHNA, CDR2 YNFKEQ. Trimming shortened V by 1 base and J by 3 bases, and 9 bases separated the two germline ends. The DNA of the CDR3 is TGTGCCAGCAGCCAAGGGGCGGTTGACTATGGCTACACCTTC. Its translation is CASSQGAVDYGYTF.

The rearrangement links TRBV30 to TRBJ2-3; TRBD2 agrees at 7 bases. Trimming at V came to 0 bases and at J to 5 bases, leaving 8 bases not matched to a gene. Looked up from germline, CDR1 is GTSNPN and CDR2 is SVGIG (reference sequence). The CDR3 is 15 residues long. CDR3 bases: TGTGCCTGGAGTGTTGGTGGGAGGGCCAAAGATACGCAGTATTTT. Encoded protein: CAWSVGGRAKDTQYF.

The V gene is TRBV6-6, the J gene TRBJ2-7; maybe TRBD2 (6 bases). The CDR3 has 14 residues. CDR1 is MNHNY and CDR2 is SVGAGI in the germline V gene (reference sequence). Deletions cut 6 bases from V and 0 bases from J, with 12 bases between. The CDR3 loop reads CASSLGGSSYEQYF. The CDR3, as DNA: TGTGCCAGCAGCTTGGGGGGTAGCTCCTACGAGCAGTACTTC.

Written as DNA, the CDR3 is TGTGCCTGGAGTATAGCAGGGAGGACTGAAGCTTTCTTT. Translation: CAWSIAGRTEAFF. The chain has TRBV30 and TRBJ1-1; D may be TRBD1 (5 bases). Trimming took off 2 bases at V and 5 bases at J, with 12 bases between the two ends. The CDR3 length is 13 residues. The germline V gene has CDR1 GTSNPN and CDR2 SVGIG (reference sequence).

This chain connects TRBV2 to TRBJ2-1; 8 bases match TRBD2. CDR1 is SNHLY and CDR2 is FYNNEI in the germline V gene. The CDR3 consists of 15 residues. J lost 6 bases, V lost 11 bases, and 15 bases had no gene match. The CDR3 protein is CALERVAGSSNEQFF. In DNA form, the CDR3 reads TGTGCCCTCGAGAGGGTAGCGGGAAGTTCCAATGAGCAGTTCTTC. The whole variable domain, remainder taken from reference TRBV2 and TRBJ2-1, is EPEVTQTPSHQVTQMGQEVILRCVPISNHLYFYWYRQILGQKVEFLVSFYNNEISEKSEIFDDQFSVERPDGSNFTLKIRSTKLEDSAMYFCALERVAGSSNEQFFGPGTRLTVL.

The chain joins TRBV7-9 to TRBJ2-7; the match to TRBD2 covers 10 bases. Germline CDR1 and CDR2: SEHNR and FQNEAQ (reference sequence). This CDR3 is built from 16 residues. V was pared by 1 base and J by 3 bases, with 6 bases of the junction left unmatched. Here the CDR3 DNA reads TGTGCCAGCAGCTTAGGAACTAGCGGGACCAACTACGAGCAGTACGTC. Translation: CASSLGTSGTNYEQYV.

This sequence joins TRBV27 and TRBJ2-2, with TRBD1 identical over 8 bases. This CDR3 spans 13 amino acids. In germline, CDR1 is MNHEY, CDR2 SMNVEV (reference sequence). The junction had 6 bases not matched to a gene; V was cut back by 10 bases and J by 5 bases. The CDR3 coding sequence is TGTGCCACCCAGACAGGGGTTACCGGGGAGCTGTTTTTT. This gives the protein CATQTGVTGELFF.

The chain carries TRBV6-5 and TRBJ1-2, with TRBD1 matching 10 bases. V shed 2 bases and J 6 bases; nucleotides not matched to a gene: 3. The CDR3 is 14 amino acids. Germline CDR1 and CDR2: MNHEY and SVGAGI. CDR3 in DNA: TGTGCCAGCAGTTACGGGACAGGGGCAAATGGCTACACCTTC. Translation gives CASSYGTGANGYTF.

This sequence joins TRBV2 and TRBJ1-1; the D is unclear. CDR1 is SNHLY and CDR2 is FYNNEI in the germline V gene. This CDR3 comprises 14 residues. The V gene lost 6 bases and the J gene lost 1 base, with 12 bases spanning the gap. The CDR3 nucleotides are TGTGCCAGCAGCGCCACGGACGCGAACACTGAAGCTTTCTTT. Translating gives CASSATDANTEAFF.

The rearrangement links TRBV19 to TRBJ2-5, with D perhaps matching TRBD1 (6 bases). This CDR3 comprises 13 residues. The germline V gene has CDR1 LNHDA and CDR2 SQIVND (reference sequence). Trimming stripped 6 bases from V and 1 base from J, with 9 bases between. Written as DNA, the CDR3 is TGTGCCAGTAGCAGGACAGTCCAAGAGACCCAGTACTTC. It encodes CASSRTVQETQYF.

The chain has TRBV28 and TRBJ1-3; 10 nucleotides agree with TRBD1. Germline trimming cut 6 bases from V and 2 bases from J; bases unmatched to any gene: 7. CDR3 length: 16 amino acids. In germline, CDR1 is MDHEN, CDR2 SYDVKM. The CDR3 loop reads CASRSSGTGAGNTIYF. CDR3 nucleotides: TGTGCCAGCAGATCGTCCGGGACAGGGGCTGGAAACACCATATATTTT.